This T cell receptor beta chain was recorded in a study of T cell changes during pregnancy in multiple sclerosis. The CDR3 contains 13 residues. Deletions cut 4 bases from V and 7 bases from J, with 13 bases between. CDR1 and CDR2 (germline): MGHDK, SYGVNS. The method was immunoSEQ multiplex PCR; TCRdb's version includes in-frame clones alone and lacks a portion of them. Altogether fewer than 55,000 clones are present, 85% to 90% being singletons, with the ten largest covering about 6.3%. This TCR derives from a female donor in good health, enrolled as a control in a pregnancy study. The chain is built from TRBV25-1 and TRBJ2-5; perhaps TRBD1 as D (5 bases). Sequenced material: CD8+ T cells from peripheral blood mononuclear cells, taken after pregnancy. CDR3 protein: CASSAWAGWTQYF. The CDR3 bases are TGTGCCAGCAGTGCTTGGGCAGGGTGGACCCAGTACTTC. The full variable domain, rest sourced from reference TRBV25-1 and TRBJ2-5, is EADIYQTPRYLVIGTGKKITLECSQTMGHDKMYWYQQDPGMELHLIHYSYGVNSTEKGDLSSESTVSRIRTEHFPLTLESARPSHTSQYLCASSAWAGWTQYFGPGTRLLVL.